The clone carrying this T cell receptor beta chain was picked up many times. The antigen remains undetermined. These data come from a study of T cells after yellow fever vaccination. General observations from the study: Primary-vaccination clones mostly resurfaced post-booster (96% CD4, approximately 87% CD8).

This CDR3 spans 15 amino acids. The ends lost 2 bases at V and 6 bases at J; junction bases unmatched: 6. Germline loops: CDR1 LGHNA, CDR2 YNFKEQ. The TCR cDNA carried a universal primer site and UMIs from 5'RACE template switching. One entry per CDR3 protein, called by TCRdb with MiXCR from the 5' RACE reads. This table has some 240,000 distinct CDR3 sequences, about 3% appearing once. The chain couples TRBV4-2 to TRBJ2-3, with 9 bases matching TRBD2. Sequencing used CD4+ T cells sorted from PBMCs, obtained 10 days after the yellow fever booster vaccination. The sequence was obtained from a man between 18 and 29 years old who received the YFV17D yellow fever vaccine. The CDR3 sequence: CASSQTGLAGDTQYF. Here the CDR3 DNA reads TGTGCCAGCAGCCAAACGGGACTAGCAGGCGATACGCAGTATTTT.